The 16 T cell receptor beta chains listed next were all sequenced from one sample in a study of cytomegalovirus exposure and HLA in healthy donors. 60 Vbeta and 13 Jbeta primers were used in PCR. Measured with immunoSEQ multiplex PCR; TCRdb has only the in-frame clones, and not every one. The sample consists of 150,000 to 200,000 clones, approximately 80% of them appearing once. Sequenced: PBMCs. The receptors derive from a woman aged 40 to 50 in good health and CMV-seropositive.

This chain uses TRBV30 with TRBJ2-7, with TRBD2 identical over 10 bases. With V trimmed by 3 bases and J by 3 bases, 11 bases remained unmatched. This CDR3 region has 16 residues. Germline V gives CDR1 GTSNPN, CDR2 SVGIG (reference sequence). CDR3: CAWRRARSGGDYEQYF. The CDR3 nucleotides read TGTGCCTGGAGGAGGGCTAGGAGCGGGGGGGACTACGAGCAGTACTTC.

Comments on this clone: The junction shows a germline mismatch at one end, possibly a read error. The chain couples TRBV7-9 to TRBJ1-5, with 8 bases aligning to TRBD1. The CDR3 runs 16 residues. CDR1 is SEHNR and CDR2 is FQNEAQ in the germline V gene (reference sequence). For the CDR3, the DNA is TGTTCCAGCAGCCAGGGTCTGGGACAGGGCAATCAGCCCCAGCATTTT. The encoded protein is CSSSQGLGQGNQPQHF.

The rearrangement joins TRBV5-6 to TRBJ1-5; D may be TRBD1 (5 bases). The V end was cut by 4 bases, the J end by 3 bases, with 17 bases between. The CDR3 loop spans 16 amino acids. Germline V gives CDR1 SGHDT, CDR2 YYEEEE. The CDR3 region has the DNA TGTGCCAGCAGCGTAGGCCCGGGACTTATCAATCAGCCCCAGCATTTT. Protein sequence: CASSVGPGLINQPQHF. Drawing the rest from reference TRBV5-6 and TRBJ1-5, the complete variable domain is DAGVTQSPTHLIKTRGQQVTLRCSPKSGHDTVSWYQQALGQGPQFIFQYYEEEERQRGNFPDRFSGHQFPNYSSELNVNALLLGDSALYLCASSVGPGLINQPQHFGDGTRLSIL.

The chain is built from TRBV5-6 and TRBJ2-3; a weak D match, TRBD1 (6 bases). This CDR3 is built from 15 residues. Germline assignment: CDR1 SGHDT and CDR2 YYEEEE. Trimming pared 4 bases from V and 1 base from J, leaving 13 bases between. CDR3 region: CASSHREQGTDTQYF. The CDR3 DNA follows: TGTGCCAGCAGCCACAGGGAGCAGGGCACAGATACGCAGTATTTT.

This chain connects TRBV6-1 to TRBJ2-7, with TRBD1 matching over 8 bases. The junction had 12 bases not matched to a gene; V was cut back by 4 bases and J by 7 bases. Germline V gene data show CDR1 as MNHNS and CDR2 as SASEGT. The CDR3 covers 15 residues. The CDR3 DNA sequence: TGTGCCAGCAGTGTAAGGGGACAGGACTCCAAGGAGCAGTACTTC. The encoded protein is CASSVRGQDSKEQYF.

CDR3 DNA sequence: TGCGCCAGCAGTGAAAGCGCTTCGGGAGGAACCGGGGAGCTGTTTTTT. Protein product: CASSESASGGTGELFF. The chain recombines TRBV10-1 with TRBJ2-2, with 7 bases aligning to TRBD2. From germline, CDR1 is WNHNN and CDR2 SYGVQD (reference sequence). V gave up 3 bases and J gave up 5 bases; unmatched junction bases: 9. The CDR3 totals 16 residues.

The chain has TRBV4-3 and TRBJ2-1; the match to TRBD2 covers 11 bases. This CDR3 spans 16 amino acids. Germline V gene sequence: CDR1 LGHNA, CDR2 YSLEER. The V and J ends lost 0 bases and 10 bases, in that order; junction bases with no gene match: 8. The DNA of the CDR3 is TGCGCCAGCAGCCAAGATGGCCTAGCGGGGGGTCACGAGCAGTTCTTC. This encodes CASSQDGLAGGHEQFF.

A note on this clone: This sample includes further DNA sequences coding for the same CDR3. V and J are TRBV19 and TRBJ2-5; D might be TRBD1 (5 bases). The CDR3 contains 12 residues. The V and J ends lost 3 bases and 5 bases respectively, with 7 bases between them. Per germline, CDR1 LNHDA and CDR2 SQIVND (reference sequence). CDR3 nucleotide sequence: TGTGCCAGTAGTATCCAGGGCGAGACCCAGTACTTC. Residues: CASSIQGETQYF.

V gene TRBV28 combines with J gene TRBJ2-1; TRBD2 aligns across 9 bases. Per the germline V gene, CDR1 is MDHEN and CDR2 is SYDVKM. CDR3 length: 15 amino acids. J gave up 2 bases and V 11 bases, and 10 bases lay outside the gene matches. The DNA of the CDR3 is TGTGCCGGAGCTCGGCGGGGGGGCCCCTACAATGAGCAGTTCTTC. Protein product: CAGARRGGPYNEQFF.

This clone appeared a single time. The chain recombines TRBV19 with TRBJ1-1, with 7 bases that match TRBD1. Germline trimming cut 6 bases from V and 0 bases from J; bases unmatched to any gene: 10. The CDR3 covers 16 residues. Germline loops: CDR1 LNHDA, CDR2 SQIVND (reference sequence). The DNA of the CDR3 is TGTGCCAGTAGCGGACAGGTATTGTTATTGAACACTGAAGCTTTCTTT. Encoded protein: CASSGQVLLLNTEAFF.

The chain joins TRBV4-3 to TRBJ2-5; perhaps TRBD2 as D (6 bases). The end of the DNA aligns better with TRBJ2-7, so the J call may be wrong. The CDR3 runs to 15 residues. Germline CDR1 and CDR2: LGHNA and YSLEER. Here the CDR3 DNA reads TGCGCCAGCAGCCCCCGGGGTAGCGGCTCCTACGAGCAGTACTTC. It codes for CASSPRGSGSYEQYF.

The gene calls are TRBV30 and TRBJ1-1; D is ambiguous. The CDR3 runs to 14 residues. In germline, CDR1 is GTSNPN, CDR2 SVGIG (reference sequence). Trimming shortened V by 1 base and J by 0 bases, and 9 bases separated the two germline ends. CDR3 coding DNA: TGTGCCTGGAGTGGCCCTATACTGAACACTGAAGCTTTCTTT. It yields the protein CAWSGPILNTEAFF. The full variable domain, rest sourced from reference TRBV30 and TRBJ1-1, is SQTIHQWPATLVQPVGSPLSLECTVEGTSNPNLYWYRQAAGRGLQLLFYSVGIGQISSEVPQNLSASRPQDRQFILSSKKLLLSDSGFYLCAWSGPILNTEAFFGQGTRLTVV.

The CDR3 DNA sequence: TGCGCCAGCAGCTTGGCCAGGTTTGGGTCACCCCTCCACTTT. Protein: CASSLARFGSPLHF. The V call is TRBV5-1, the J call TRBJ1-6; D ambiguous. The CDR3 totals 14 residues. From germline, CDR1 is SGHRS and CDR2 YFSETQ. V was shortened by 0 bases and J by 10 bases, with 11 bases between the two germline ends.

The V call is TRBV5-4, the J call TRBJ1-2; a possible D gene is TRBD1 (5 bases). V was pared by 0 bases and J by 1 base, with 10 bases between. Germline V gene data show CDR1 as SGHNT and CDR2 as YYREEE (reference sequence). The CDR3 is made up of 15 amino acids. In DNA form, the CDR3 reads TGTGCCAGCAGCTTGGCCCTCCAGGGTAACTATGGCTACACCTTC. This sequence encodes CASSLALQGNYGYTF. Full variable domain (outside the CDR3, taken from reference TRBV5-4 and TRBJ1-2): ETGVTQSPTHLIKTRGQQVTLRCSSQSGHNTVSWYQQALGQGPQFIFQYYREEENGRGNFPPRFSGLQFPNYSSELNVNALELDDSALYLCASSLALQGNYGYTFGSGTRLTVV.

V usage is TRBV6-5 and J usage is TRBJ1-3; no clear D. The germline V gene has CDR1 MNHEY and CDR2 SVGAGI. The CDR3 is 16 residues long. V was trimmed by 3 bases and J by 0 bases, leaving 12 bases between them. The CDR3 DNA reads as TGTGCCAGCAGTTATAGTCGCGGAACCTCTGGAAACACCATATATTTT. This codes for CASSYSRGTSGNTIYF.

This chain joins TRBV28 and TRBJ2-5; D is unclear. Germline V lookup: CDR1 MDHEN, CDR2 SYDVKM. Trimming cost V 10 bases and J 3 bases, with 12 bases left between them. This CDR3 has 12 residues. The CDR3 sequence is CAIQSREETQYF. The CDR3 DNA sequence: TGTGCCATCCAGTCCCGGGAAGAGACCCAGTACTTC.